A selection of T cell receptor beta chains follows, all from one sample in a study of T-cell memory formation after mild COVID-19. TCRdb redid the calling of the 5' RACE reads with MiXCR, one entry per CDR3 protein. The sample records 110,000 or so distinct CDR3 sequences, about 24% being singletons. Sequencing used PBMCs or a T cell subset sorted from them (not recorded which). These TCRs come from a man between 18 and 35 years old who had mild COVID-19 (a few samples of this study predate the infection). Cell type and time point are not known. Both conserved end residues are part of each CDR3. The D gene is left open where the match is weak. The size entry is marked missing in some rows and otherwise reads once, few, many or a size class.

d_gene | abundance | j_gene | v_gene | CDR3nt | CDR3aa
- | - | TRBJ1-1 | TRBV18 | TGTGCCAGCTCACCGGACAGATGGGGGAACACTGAAGCTTTCTTT | CASSPDRWGNTEAFF
TRBD2 | - | TRBJ2-5 | TRBV4-1 | TGCGCCAGCAGCCAGGGCCTAGCGGGGGGGCTTGTAGAGACCCAGTACTTC | CASSQGLAGGLVETQYF
- | - | TRBJ2-1 | TRBV6-6 | TGTGCCAGCAGTCAACCAGGGCGATGGAATGAGCAGTTCTTC | CASSQPGRWNEQFF
TRBD2 | few | TRBJ2-3 | TRBV7-9 | TGTGCCAGCAGCCCCATTGTTGGGGGGGGGAGCACAGATACGCAGTATTTT | CASSPIVGGGSTDTQYF
- | - | TRBJ2-6 | TRBV7-6 | TGTGCCAGCAGGACTGGGGCCAACGTCCTGACTTTC | CASRTGANVLTF
- | - | TRBJ2-5 | TRBV14 | TGTGCCAGCAGCCAAGCGACGGGGGCCCAAGAGACCCAGTACTTC | CASSQATGAQETQYF
TRBD2 | - | TRBJ2-3 | TRBV5-1 | TGCGCCAGCAGTCAAGAGCTAGCGGGGACTAGCACAGATACGCAGTATTTT | CASSQELAGTSTDTQYF
TRBD1 | many | TRBJ2-4 | TRBV12-5 | TGTGCTAGTGCCGAAACCCTACAGGGGGCTACCAAGAACATTCAGTACTTC | CASAETLQGATKNIQYF
- | - | TRBJ2-1 | TRBV19 | TGTGCCACCGCAGCAGGGCGGGTGGGCGAGCAGTTCTTC | CATAAGRVGEQFF
TRBD2 | - | TRBJ2-3 | TRBV3-1 | TGTGCCAGTATCACTAGCGGGGGTAGCACAGATACGCAGTATTTT | CASITSGGSTDTQYF
- | many | TRBJ2-3 | TRBV7-9 | TGTGCCAGCAGCTCCCAGGGTGGGACGCAGTATTTT | CASSSQGGTQYF
- | few | TRBJ2-6 | TRBV7-2 | TGTGCCAGCAGCCCACAGGGACGGTCTGGGGCCAACGTCCTGACTTTC | CASSPQGRSGANVLTF
TRBD2 | few | TRBJ2-1 | TRBV20-1 | TGCGGCATCGGGGGGGCGAGGGGTGAGCAGTTCTTC | CGIGGARGEQFF
- | few | TRBJ2-5 | TRBV7-9 | TGTGCCAGCAGCTGGACGGAGACCCAGTACTTC | CASSWTETQYF
- | - | TRBJ1-1 | TRBV15 | TGTGCCACCAGCAGGGACCGCCGGGGTGTAACTGAAGCTTTCTTT | CATSRDRRGVTEAFF
TRBD1 | few | TRBJ1-1 | TRBV27 | TGTGCCAGCAGTGACCGGGACAGGGGGCGCAACACTGAAGCTTTCTTT | CASSDRDRGRNTEAFF
- | - | TRBJ1-1 | TRBV7-9 | TGTGCCAGCAGCCCACGTTTGGAAGCTTTCTTT | CASSPRLEAFF
- | few | TRBJ2-3 | TRBV4-2 | TGTGCCAGCAGCCAAGCGGGCCACACAGATACGCAGTATTTT | CASSQAGHTDTQYF
TRBD2 | few | TRBJ2-5 | TRBV6-2/TRBV6-3 | TGTGCCAGCAGTTACTCGAAAACTAGCGGGGACGAGACCCAGTACTTC | CASSYSKTSGDETQYF
- | - | TRBJ2-1 | TRBV4-1 | TGCGCCAGCAGCCAAGTCTCCCTTTCCAATGAGCAGTTCTTC | CASSQVSLSNEQFF
- | - | TRBJ2-7 | TRBV7-9 | TGTGCCAGCAGCTCCACTGGCCTAGCGAGCTCCTACGAGCAGTACTTC | CASSSTGLASSYEQYF
- | few | TRBJ2-5 | TRBV5-1 | TGCGCCAGCAGCGGCATCAGGGGATCTAGTGAGACCCAGTACTTC | CASSGIRGSSETQYF
- | few | TRBJ2-3 | TRBV20-1 | TGCAGTGCTAGAGATCTTGGCGGGGGCTATGGAGATACGCAGTATTTT | CSARDLGGGYGDTQYF
- | once | TRBJ1-2 | TRBV5-1 | TGCGCCAGCAGCTTTCTAGGGGAATTTAACTATGGCTACACCTTC | CASSFLGEFNYGYTF
- | - | TRBJ1-1 | TRBV12-3/TRBV12-4 | TGTGCCAGCAGACCGGGGGGGTCCGGCACTGAAGCTTTCTTT | CASRPGGSGTEAFF
TRBD1 | few | TRBJ1-4 | TRBV5-1 | TGCGCCAGCAGCTTGGGGACAGGTTATAATGAAAAACTGTTTTTT | CASSLGTGYNEKLFF